Presented here are 5 T cell receptor beta chains from one specimen sequenced in a study of T cells after yellow fever vaccination (dated by TCRdb to the late 2010s). The library came from 5' RACE. Sequenced on an Illumina HiSeq 2500. TCRdb reanalyzed the raw reads on its own, using fastp at Q25 for trimming and MiXCR for clone calling, and kept in-frame beta chains. Rows merge per CDR3 protein into single entries with the most common DNA and genes. The table for this sample lists about 68,000 distinct CDR3 sequences; approximately 6.1% of them were counted only once. In total, the top ten clones hold approximately 35% of the sample. Per the publication, the treatment or condition label means: live attenuated yellow fever vaccine strain. The starting material was CD8+ T cells sorted from PBMCs, obtained around 45 days after the first yellow fever vaccination. The source is a man between 18 and 35 years old who received the YFV17D yellow fever vaccine.

This clonotype was counted a few times. This chain uses TRBV5-1 with TRBJ2-5; a possible D gene is TRBD1 (6 bases). Trimming stripped 5 bases from V and 0 bases from J, with 11 bases between. Germline lookup yields CDR1 SGHRS and CDR2 YFSETQ. This CDR3 spans 14 amino acids. CDR3 in amino acids: CASRVGQYQETQYF. Here the CDR3 DNA reads TGCGCCAGCAGGGTCGGACAGTACCAAGAGACCCAGTACTTC.

This clonotype was counted many times. This sequence joins TRBV6-4 and TRBJ2-6; weak D call: TRBD1 (6 bases). Trimming took 6 bases from V and 1 from J, leaving 7 bases between them. The CDR3 spans 14 residues. In germline, CDR1 is MRHNA, CDR2 SNTAGT. Here the CDR3 DNA reads TGTGCCAGCAGACAGGGTTCTGGGGCCAACGTCCTGACTTTC. Its protein is CASRQGSGANVLTF.

This clonotype has just a few counts. The chain couples TRBV5-6 to TRBJ2-7; the match to TRBD1 covers 10 bases. The CDR3 has 14 amino acids. V lost 5 bases to trimming and J lost 4 bases; unmatched junction nucleotides: 6. Germline loops: CDR1 SGHDT, CDR2 YYEEEE. The CDR3: CASSSGTGEYEQYV. In DNA form, the CDR3 reads TGTGCCAGCAGTTCCGGGACAGGGGAATACGAGCAGTACGTC.

This clonotype was counted many times. The gene calls are TRBV20-1 and TRBJ1-1; D perhaps matches TRBD1 (5 bases). Germline V CDR1 and CDR2: DFQATT, SNEGSKA (reference sequence). The CDR3 loop spans 12 amino acids. V shed 3 bases and J shed 5 bases, with 10 bases lying between them. CDR3 nucleotides: TGCAGTGCTAGTCTGGGGGATACTGAAGCTTTCTTT. This codes for CSASLGDTEAFF.

This clonotype was counted only a few times. The chain carries TRBV11-2 and TRBJ2-5; TRBD1 might be the D (7 bases). The ends were cut back, 5 bases at V and 5 bases at J, with 18 bases in the middle. Germline CDR1 is SGHAT and CDR2 is FQNNGV. The length of the CDR3 is 15 residues. CDR3 residues: CASSPSLGGQETQYF. CDR3 nucleotide sequence: TGTGCCAGCAGCCCTTCCCTCGGGGGACAGGAGACCCAGTACTTC.